Shown below are 4 T cell receptor beta chains from a single sample sequenced in a study of shared clonotypes between healthy human individuals. Assay used: immunoSEQ multiplex PCR; TCRdb lists only in-frame clones, some missing. Of fewer than 1 million clones detected, roughly 96% appear once; the ten largest clones hold about 0.25%. CD45RO-negative cells were positively selected for CCR7, leaving out terminally differentiated effector memory CD45RA+ cells. Sequenced material: naive CD8+ T cells sorted from blood. The receptors were sampled from a man under 40 in good health.

This chain links TRBV7-8 with TRBJ1-2; TRBD1 aligns across 9 bases. The CDR3 totals 15 residues. V lost 2 bases and J lost 4; bases outside the gene matches: 5. CDR1 and CDR2 (germline): SGHVS, FQNEAQ. The CDR3 protein is CASSLPDRGLYGYTF. CDR3 nucleotides: TGTGCCAGCAGCTTACCGGACAGGGGCCTCTATGGCTACACCTTC.

The V gene is TRBV5-1, the J gene TRBJ2-5; D possibly corresponds to TRBD2 (6 bases). Trimming removed 1 base from V and 7 bases from J, with 14 bases in between. Germline loops: CDR1 SGHRS, CDR2 YFSETQ. The CDR3 has 14 amino acids. CDR3 region: CASSLYGTFGTQYF. CDR3 coding DNA: TGCGCCAGCAGCTTGTACGGGACTTTTGGGACCCAGTACTTC.

The J gene is TRBJ2-1, the V gene TRBV27, with TRBD2 matching 13 bases. Trimming at V came to 5 bases and at J to 4 bases, leaving 8 bases not matched to a gene. Looked up from germline, CDR1 is MNHEY and CDR2 is SMNVEV (reference sequence). The CDR3 contains 17 residues. CDR3: CASSPDGLAGDYNEQFF. CDR3 coding DNA: TGTGCCAGCAGTCCAGACGGACTAGCGGGAGATTACAATGAGCAGTTCTTC.

The V and J genes are TRBV27 and TRBJ2-1; D is unclear. Looked up from germline, CDR1 is MNHEY and CDR2 is SMNVEV (reference sequence). Trimming pared 3 bases from V and 6 bases from J, leaving 12 bases between. CDR3 length equals 14 residues. The CDR3, as DNA: TGTGCCAGCAGTTTCTCCCGTGCCCGCAATGAGCAGTTCTTC. Translated: CASSFSRARNEQFF.